This T cell receptor (beta chain) was documented in a study of blood T cells in healthy people across ages. Each donor was a healthy Caucasian individual from Russia, aged about 6 to 100. Collection of roughly 9.8 milliliters of peripheral blood was performed for each donor. Each sample used at least 6 million PBMCs. Using a J-beta primer mix together with a sample-barcoded 5' primer, a second PCR was run for roughly 6 to 12 cycles. TCRdb analysed the 5' RACE reads with MiXCR anew, one entry per CDR3 protein. The table includes about 800,000 distinct CDR3 sequences, 55% to 75% detected once. The CDR3 extends over 15 amino acids. The germline V gene encodes CDR1 MNHNY and CDR2 SVGAGI (reference sequence). The J segment lost 2 bases and the V segment lost 6 bases, leaving 5 bases of the junction unmatched.

The genes are TRBV6-6 and TRBJ2-7, with 12 positions matching TRBD2. The sequencing input was blood. This receptor was taken from a man aged 30 to 45 in good health. The CDR3 nucleotides read TGTGCCAGCAGCCACCGGACTAGCGGGACCTACGAGCAGTACTTC. Encoded protein: CASSHRTSGTYEQYF.